Listed here are 17 T cell receptor beta chains from one sample, sequenced in a study of spatial heterogeneity in lung cancer. TCRdb independently ran MiXCR on the 5' RACE reads; one entry per CDR3 protein. The sample consists of around 63,000 distinct CDR3 sequences, under 7.5% of them appearing once. Time point given: sample taken at primary tumor resection. This material consisted of PBMCs, taken at surgery. The receptors originated from a female donor with early-stage non-small cell lung cancer.

There are many counts of this clonotype. V is TRBV28 and J is TRBJ1-2, with D unclear. The CDR3 extends over 14 amino acids. Deletions cut 6 bases from V and 7 bases from J, with 18 bases between. In germline, CDR1 is MDHEN, CDR2 SYDVKM. The CDR3: CASRSRSYRGGYTF. The DNA for the CDR3 is TGTGCCAGCAGGTCCAGGTCCTATCGGGGTGGCTACACCTTC.

This clonotype was seen repeatedly, ten times or more. The chain is built from TRBV11-2 and TRBJ1-1; tentatively, D is TRBD1 (6 bases). The V gene lost 0 bases and the J gene lost 3 bases, with 8 bases spanning the gap. CDR1 and CDR2 from the germline V gene are SGHAT and FQNNGV. This CDR3 contains 14 residues. CDR3 sequence: CASSLDGGDTEAFF. As DNA, the CDR3 is TGTGCCAGCAGCTTAGACGGGGGCGACACTGAAGCTTTCTTT.

This clonotype has a handful of counts. The rearrangement links TRBV12-3 or TRBV12-4 to TRBJ1-5; weak D call: TRBD1 (6 bases). This CDR3 comprises 15 residues. V lost 3 bases and J lost 3, with 12 bases in between. The CDR3 is CASSLGRQANQPQHF. The CDR3 DNA is TGTGCCAGCAGTTTGGGAAGACAGGCCAATCAGCCCCAGCATTTT.

This clonotype was recorded at least ten times. J is TRBJ1-2 and V is TRBV9; no firm D call. Between the trimmed V and J ends, which lost 0 bases and 6 bases, there was a span of 18 bases. Germline V lookup: CDR1 SGDLS, CDR2 YYNGEE. The CDR3 extends over 16 amino acids. The CDR3 sequence is CASSVGQASLPHGYTF. As DNA, the CDR3 is TGTGCCAGCAGCGTAGGCCAGGCCTCTTTACCCCATGGCTACACCTTC.

This clonotype has a count of ten or more. This chain uses TRBV5-1 with TRBJ1-1; no clear D. V shed 4 bases and J shed 3 bases, with 4 bases lying between them. CDR1 SGHRS and CDR2 YFSETQ come from the germline V gene. The CDR3 contains 11 residues. As DNA, the CDR3 is TGCGCCAGCAGCCTGGACACTGAAGCTTTCTTT. The encoded protein is CASSLDTEAFF. The whole variable domain, filled in from reference TRBV5-1 and TRBJ1-1, reads KAGVTQTPRYLIKTRGQQVTLSCSPISGHRSVSWYQQTPGQGLQFLFEYFSETQRNKGNFPGRFSGRQFSNSRSEMNVSTLELGDSALYLCASSLDTEAFFGQGTRLTVV.

This clonotype has more than one count but fewer than ten. The chain employs TRBV12-3 or TRBV12-4 and TRBJ1-2; the D is unclear. The CDR3 is 14 amino acids. V dropped 3 bases and J dropped 2 bases, with 10 bases sitting between them. Here the CDR3 reads CASSFKPENYGYTF. The CDR3, as DNA: TGTGCCAGCAGTTTTAAGCCTGAGAACTATGGCTACACCTTC.

This clonotype was seen ten or more times. This chain uses TRBV2 with TRBJ2-2, with 7 bases fitting TRBD2. This CDR3 contains 14 residues. The J segment lost 1 base and the V segment lost 6 bases, leaving 2 bases of the junction unmatched. Germline CDR1 and CDR2: SNHLY and FYNNEI. CDR3 sequence (DNA): TGTGCCAGCAGGGGACTAAAGAACACCGGGGAGCTGTTTTTT. Translating gives CASRGLKNTGELFF. Combining the CDR3 with reference TRBV2 and TRBJ2-2 gives the whole variable domain EPEVTQTPSHQVTQMGQEVILRCVPISNHLYFYWYRQILGQKVEFLVSFYNNEISEKSEIFDDQFSVERPDGSNFTLKIRSTKLEDSAMYFCASRGLKNTGELFFGEGSRLTVL.

The table lists this clonotype with a few counts. The chain carries TRBV6-4 and TRBJ1-5; 10 bases fit TRBD1. This CDR3 has 14 residues. From germline, CDR1 is MRHNA and CDR2 SNTAGT. V lost 7 bases, J lost 4 bases, and 4 bases stayed unmatched. The CDR3 bases are TGTGCCAGCATTCCGGGACAGGGGAATCAGCCCCAGCATTTT. The encoded protein is CASIPGQGNQPQHF.

V is TRBV14 and J is TRBJ2-3; D remains unclear. V was clipped by 1 base and J by 2 bases, with 7 bases between them. CDR3 length: 14 residues. CDR1 and CDR2 from the germline V gene are SGHDN and FVKESK. The CDR3 DNA reads as TGTGCCAGCAGCCAAGGAACAAACACAGATACGCAGTATTTT. Its translation is CASSQGTNTDTQYF.

By sample fraction, this clonotype is medium-sized. The gene calls are TRBV6-1 and TRBJ1-5; D gene unclear. V was trimmed by 6 bases and J by 4 bases, leaving 13 bases between them. The CDR3 sequence is 14 residues long. Looked up from germline, CDR1 is MNHNS and CDR2 is SASEGT. The CDR3 DNA reads TGTGCCAGCAGAATAATGGACGGAAATCAGCCCCAGCATTTT. It is translated as CASRIMDGNQPQHF.

This clonotype came up a few times. V is TRBV6-1 and J is TRBJ2-6, with D unclear. The CDR3 has 17 amino acids. V lost 6 bases to trimming and J lost 1 base, with 16 bases between them. Per germline, CDR1 MNHNS and CDR2 SASEGT. CDR3 residues: CASRVEERSSGANVLTF. The CDR3 region has the DNA TGTGCCAGCAGAGTCGAGGAAAGGAGTTCTGGGGCCAACGTCCTGACTTTC.

This clonotype was counted many times. CDR3 amino acids: CAISEGRQGMNTEAFF. The CDR3 region has the DNA TGTGCCATCAGTGAGGGGAGACAGGGGATGAACACTGAAGCTTTCTTT. The chain links TRBV10-3 to TRBJ1-1, with 8 bases matching TRBD1. This CDR3 contains 16 residues. J gave up 0 bases and V 2 bases, and 5 bases lay outside the gene matches. Germline values: CDR1 ENHRY, CDR2 SYGVKD.

A remark on this clonotype: A much more abundant neighbour one base away suggests this may be a read error. The gene calls are TRBV10-3 and TRBJ1-2; D remains unclear. This CDR3 contains 13 residues. The V gene lost 2 bases and the J gene lost 4 bases, with 8 bases spanning the gap. CDR1 is ENHRY and CDR2 is SYGVKD in the germline V gene. DNA of the CDR3: TGTGCCATCAGTGAGAAGGGTATCTATGGCTACACCTTC. Translating it yields CAISEKGIYGYTF.

This clonotype has a handful of counts. The chain employs TRBV28 and TRBJ1-5; TRBD1 might be the D (5 bases). Germline CDR1 and CDR2: MDHEN and SYDVKM. V was cut by 2 bases and J by 3 bases, with 11 bases left in between. This CDR3 has 15 amino acids. The CDR3 sequence is CASSLQGLDNQPQHF. CDR3 nucleotide sequence: TGTGCCAGCAGTTTACAGGGATTAGACAATCAGCCCCAGCATTTT. Drawing the rest from reference TRBV28 and TRBJ1-5, the complete variable domain is DVKVTQSSRYLVKRTGEKVFLECVQDMDHENMFWYRQDPGLGLRLIYFSYDVKMKEKGDIPEGYSVSREKKERFSLILESASTNQTSMYLCASSLQGLDNQPQHFGDGTRLSIL.

This clonotype was recorded at least ten times. The CDR3 DNA reads as TGCAGTGCTAGAGTCGAGGGAACGAGGTCACCCCTCCACTTT. Residues: CSARVEGTRSPLHF. The chain employs TRBV20-1 and TRBJ1-6; D unresolved. V dropped 1 base and J dropped 10 bases, with 14 bases sitting between them. Germline assignment: CDR1 DFQATT and CDR2 SNEGSKA (reference sequence). This CDR3 spans 14 amino acids.

This clonotype was counted at least ten times. The CDR3 reads CASSLEGLAGGLYNEQFF. The CDR3 nucleotides are TGTGCCAGCAGCTTAGAAGGACTAGCGGGGGGACTCTACAATGAGCAGTTCTTC. This chain connects TRBV11-2 to TRBJ2-1; 14 nucleotides align to TRBD2. CDR3 length equals 18 residues. Germline values: CDR1 SGHAT, CDR2 FQNNGV. The ends lost 0 bases at V and 3 bases at J; junction bases unmatched: 4.

This clonotype has ten or more counts. The chain is built from TRBV5-1 and TRBJ1-2; D call uncertain. The CDR3 extends over 14 amino acids. V gave up 0 bases and J gave up 3 bases, with 9 bases separating them. Germline values: CDR1 SGHRS, CDR2 YFSETQ. CDR3: CASSLESADYGYTF. The DNA of the CDR3 is TGCGCCAGCAGCTTGGAATCAGCAGACTATGGCTACACCTTC.